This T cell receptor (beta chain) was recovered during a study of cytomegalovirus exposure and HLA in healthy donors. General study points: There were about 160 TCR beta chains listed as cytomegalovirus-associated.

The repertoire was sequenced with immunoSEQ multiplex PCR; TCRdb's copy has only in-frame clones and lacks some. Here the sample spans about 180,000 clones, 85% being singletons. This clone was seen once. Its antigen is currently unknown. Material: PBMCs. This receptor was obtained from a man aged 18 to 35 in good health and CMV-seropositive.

The CDR3 DNA is TGTGCCAGCAGTGAAATCAAGCGGTACTTC. This codes for CASSEIKRYF. This sequence joins TRBV2 and TRBJ2-5; D remains ambiguous. Trimming cost V 2 bases and J 13 bases, with 8 bases left between them. Germline assignment: CDR1 SNHLY and CDR2 FYNNEI. This CDR3 is built from 10 residues.